This TCR beta chain was sequenced during a study of immune evolution from preneoplasia to lung adenocarcinoma. Study details: HLA loss of heterozygosity: 6% to 7.5% AIS, over 12% MIA, around 33% ADC, none AAH.

Using immunoSEQ multiplex PCR, the repertoire was profiled, and TCRdb retains in-frame clones only, with some absent. The sample lists some 9,100 clones, about 85% occurring once. To note about this clone: Its antigen is as yet unknown.

In germline, CDR1 is KGHSH, CDR2 LQKENI. The CDR3 runs to 16 residues. Trimming left V 2 bases short and J 2 bases short, with 14 bases between. Macro-dissection enriched premalignant or tumor cells before nucleic acid extraction. Study-level findings and limits: Top clone share appeared to fall from AAH through AIS, MIA, adenocarcinoma.

J is TRBJ2-3 and V is TRBV18, with D maybe TRBD2 (5 bases). The sample comprised FFPE minimally invasive lung adenocarcinoma tissue. This sequence was found in a donor older than 65 with lung adenocarcinoma. The CDR3 sequence is CASSPIGPGYTDTQYF. Here the CDR3 DNA reads TGTGCCAGCTCACCAATCGGGCCGGGATACACAGATACGCAGTATTTT.